A selection of T cell receptor beta chains follows, all from one sample in a study of immune evolution from preneoplasia to lung adenocarcinoma. The data were produced by immunoSEQ multiplex PCR, yet TCRdb's version contains in-frame clones alone and is incomplete. The table has approximately 4,200 clones, about four fifths seen once. The sample consisted of FFPE adjacent normal lung tissue. The receptors originated from a person aged 65 to 79 with lung adenocarcinoma. CDR3s include the opening cysteine and the closing phenylalanine or tryptophan. The D gene is left open where the match is weak. Not all rows give a size; the values are once, few, many and, for expanded clones, a class.

j_gene,v_gene,abundance,d_gene,CDR3aa,CDR3nt
TRBJ1-1,TRBV11-2,.,.,CASSLVRGPNTEAFF,TGTGCCAGCAGCTTAGTTAGGGGTCCGAACACTGAAGCTTTCTTT
TRBJ2-7,TRBV30,.,.,CAWGPLGQYF,TGTGCCTGGGGACCCCTGGGGCAGTACTTC
TRBJ2-3,TRBV7-3,.,.,CASSQGVLASTDTQYF,TGTGCCAGCAGCCAAGGGGTCCTCGCTAGCACAGATACGCAGTATTTT
TRBJ2-7,TRBV5-6,.,TRBD2,CASSLAGGPRNVYEQYF,TGTGCCAGCAGCTTGGCGGGAGGGCCTAGAAATGTCTACGAGCAGTACTTC
TRBJ1-1,TRBV6-6,.,.,CASSLGGNTEAFF,TGTGCCAGCAGTCTTGGGGGGAACACTGAAGCTTTCTTT
TRBJ2-7,TRBV2,.,TRBD1,CAGSGQGYEQYF,TGTGCCGGGTCGGGACAGGGGTACGAGCAGTACTTC
TRBJ2-5,TRBV19,few,.,CASSIDGRWDKTQYF,TGTGCCAGTAGTATAGACGGACGGTGGGACAAGACCCAGTACTTC
TRBJ2-3,TRBV7-3,.,.,CASSLTLGTQYF,TGTGCCAGCAGCTTAACGTTGGGTACGCAGTATTTT
TRBJ2-1,TRBV6-4,.,.,CASSADGSSYNEQFF,TGTGCCAGCAGTGCGGACGGTAGCTCCTACAATGAGCAGTTCTTC
TRBJ2-4,TRBV20-1,.,TRBD1,CSATQGNIQYF,TGCAGTGCCACACAGGGGAACATTCAGTACTTC
TRBJ2-5,TRBV18,once,.,CASSPPGRQETQYF,TGTGCCAGCTCACCACCCGGGCGCCAAGAGACCCAGTACTTC
TRBJ2-7,TRBV18,.,.,CASSEGRSSYEQYF,TGTGCCAGCTCAGAAGGCCGGAGCTCCTACGAGCAGTACTTC
TRBJ1-1,TRBV10-3,.,TRBD1,CAISFDRGEAFF,TGTGCCATCAGTTTCGACAGGGGCGAAGCTTTCTTT
TRBJ2-7,TRBV29-1,once,TRBD1,CSVPGQGAGEQYF,TGCAGCGTCCCGGGACAGGGGGCGGGAGAGCAGTACTTC
TRBJ2-7,TRBV13,.,.,CASSRSPYEQYF,TGTGCCAGCAGCCGAAGCCCCTACGAGCAGTACTTC
TRBJ1-5,TRBV11-2,.,.,CASSLWENQPQHF,TGTGCCAGCAGCTTATGGGAAAATCAGCCCCAGCATTTT
TRBJ2-3,TRBV4-2,.,TRBD2,CASSQRLAGSTDTQYF,TGTGCCAGCAGCCAGAGACTAGCGGGAAGCACAGATACGCAGTATTTT
TRBJ1-2,TRBV5-4,.,.,CASSLSGYGYTF,TGTGCCAGCAGCTTATCGGGGTATGGCTACACCTTC
TRBJ1-1,TRBV4-1,.,TRBD1,CASSQERGHPEAFF,TGCGCCAGCAGCCAAGAGAGGGGGCATCCTGAAGCTTTCTTT
TRBJ1-2,TRBV25-1,.,.,CASSEEGLNGYTF,TGTGCCAGCAGTGAGGAGGGTCTCAATGGCTACACCTTC
TRBJ1-1,TRBV6-4,.,.,CASSLHRNTEAFF,TGTGCCAGCAGTCTTCACCGGAACACTGAAGCTTTCTTT
TRBJ1-6,TRBV6-5,few,.,CACSGRKDSLGSLHF,TGTGCCTGCAGTGGGAGGAAGGATTCCCTAGGATCCCTCCACTTT
TRBJ1-3,TRBV2,.,TRBD1,CASRRQGASGNTIYF,TGTGCCAGCAGGCGACAGGGGGCCTCTGGAAACACCATATATTTT
TRBJ2-3,TRBV5-1,.,.,CASSSGGDTQYF,TGCGCCAGCAGCTCAGGGGGGGATACGCAGTATTTT
TRBJ1-3,TRBV10-3,.,TRBD1,CATWGQGSSGNTIYF,TGTGCCACGTGGGGACAGGGGAGCTCTGGAAACACCATATATTTT
TRBJ1-2,TRBV27,.,.,CASSLKVRGGYGYTF,TGTGCCAGCAGTTTAAAGGTCAGGGGTGGCTATGGCTACACCTTC
TRBJ1-1,TRBV4-2,.,.,CASSSGEITEAFF,TGTGCCAGCAGCTCCGGGGAAATCACTGAAGCTTTCTTT
TRBJ2-3,TRBV28,.,TRBD2,CASSLQREVADTQYF,TGTGCCAGCAGTTTACAGCGGGAGGTCGCAGATACGCAGTATTTT
TRBJ2-3,TRBV29-1,.,TRBD1,CSAEWDSTTDTQYF,TGCAGCGCCGAATGGGACAGTACCACAGATACGCAGTATTTT
TRBJ2-1,TRBV11-2,.,TRBD2,CASTRTSGYNEQFF,TGTGCCAGCACCCGGACTAGCGGATACAATGAGCAGTTCTTC